Below, 18 T cell receptor beta chains from the same sample are listed, as sequenced in a study of OX40 agonist ivuxolimab in advanced cancers. Assay used: immunoSEQ multiplex PCR; TCRdb lists only in-frame clones, some missing. The table includes about 83,000 clones, around 84% detected once. Material: CD4+ or CD8+ T cells sorted from blood, obtained in a trial of the OX40 agonist ivuxolimab. All receptors come from an adult with an advanced solid tumor such as melanoma, head and neck, liver or kidney cancer.

This clone was seen just once. The chain uses TRBV6-5 and TRBJ2-7; D is undetermined. V was clipped by 0 bases and J by 2 bases, with 2 bases between them. The germline gives CDR1 MNHEY, CDR2 SVGAGI. The CDR3 is 12 amino acids. In nucleotides, the CDR3 is TGTGCCAGCAGTTACTCACCCTACGAGCAGTACTTC. Amino acid sequence: CASSYSPYEQYF.

This sequence joins TRBV29-1 and TRBJ2-7; 7 nucleotides match TRBD2. This CDR3 has 13 amino acids. The germline gives CDR1 SQVTM, CDR2 ANQGSEA. Trimming cost V 1 base and J 7 bases; bases outside gene matches: 7. CDR3 protein: CSVEAVGGEEQYF. CDR3 DNA: TGCAGCGTTGAAGCGGTGGGGGGGGAGGAGCAGTACTTC.

The chain recombines TRBV4-1 with TRBJ1-2; tentative D call: TRBD1 (5 bases). CDR1 is MGHRA and CDR2 is YSYEKL in the germline V gene. CDR3 length: 14 residues. The V end lost 9 bases, the J end lost 0 bases, and 14 bases lay between the germline ends. DNA of the CDR3: TGCGCCAGTAGGCCGGGACTTACTAACTATGGCTACACCTTC. Translation: CASRPGLTNYGYTF.

The rearrangement uses TRBV6-1 and TRBJ2-2; 7 bases fit TRBD1. This CDR3 has 18 amino acids. CDR1 MNHNS and CDR2 SASEGT come from the germline V gene. J gave up 0 bases and V 4 bases, and 11 bases lay outside the gene matches. DNA for the CDR3: TGTGCCAGCAGTGGCCCCGTGACAGGGTTCGCGAACACCGGGGAGCTGTTTTTT. This translates into CASSGPVTGFANTGELFF.

V is TRBV5-4 and J is TRBJ2-3; 10 positions agree with TRBD2. V was clipped by 0 bases and J by 4 bases; unmatched bases: 8. CDR1 and CDR2 (germline): SGHNT, YYREEE (reference sequence). The CDR3 has 17 amino acids. CDR3 in amino acids: CASSLGYASGGADTQYF. Written as DNA, the CDR3 is TGTGCCAGCAGCTTGGGGTACGCTAGCGGGGGCGCAGATACGCAGTATTTT.

This chain links TRBV10-3 with TRBJ1-5; the D is unclear. V lost 3 bases and J 5 bases, leaving 8 bases between the germline ends. The CDR3 length is 13 residues. Germline loops: CDR1 ENHRY, CDR2 SYGVKD. The chain's CDR3 is CAISDPPDQPQHF. CDR3 bases: TGTGCCATCAGTGACCCCCCGGATCAGCCCCAGCATTTT.

The chain couples TRBV27 to TRBJ2-5; 7 nucleotides align to TRBD1. CDR1 is MNHEY, CDR2 SMNVEV, per germline (reference sequence). Trimming took 8 bases from V and 5 from J; bases not matched to a gene: 14. The CDR3 totals 15 residues. The CDR3 loop is CASHKTGHDWETQYF. The CDR3 region has the DNA TGTGCCAGCCATAAGACAGGGCATGATTGGGAGACCCAGTACTTC.

V usage is TRBV30 and J usage is TRBJ2-7, with D maybe TRBD2 (5 bases). Germline CDR1 is GTSNPN and CDR2 is SVGIG (reference sequence). CDR3 length: 11 residues. V lost 2 bases, J lost 6 bases, and 8 bases lay in between. In DNA, the CDR3 is TGTGCCTGGAGTTTCCGGGGCGAGCAGTACTTC. This sequence encodes CAWSFRGEQYF.

The chain uses TRBV28 and TRBJ1-2; D remains ambiguous. The germline V gene has CDR1 MDHEN and CDR2 SYDVKM. V dropped 6 bases and J dropped 3 bases, with 8 bases sitting between them. The CDR3 length is 12 residues. For the CDR3, the DNA is TGTGCCAGCAGGGCCCTAGACTATGGCTACACCTTC. Translated: CASRALDYGYTF.

The chain carries TRBV5-1 and TRBJ2-2; weak D call: TRBD1 (6 bases). Trimming left V 5 bases short and J 0 bases short, with 8 bases between. The CDR3 contains 14 residues. The V gene's germline CDR1 is SGHRS and CDR2 YFSETQ. The DNA of the CDR3 is TGCGCCAGCAGAGGGGGTACGAACACCGGGGAGCTGTTTTTT. This codes for CASRGGTNTGELFF. The whole variable domain, remainder taken from reference TRBV5-1 and TRBJ2-2, is KAGVTQTPRYLIKTRGQQVTLSCSPISGHRSVSWYQQTPGQGLQFLFEYFSETQRNKGNFPGRFSGRQFSNSRSEMNVSTLELGDSALYLCASRGGTNTGELFFGEGSRLTVL.

The chain links TRBV5-4 to TRBJ1-2; 9 nucleotides align to TRBD1. Trimming cost V 4 bases and J 3 bases; bases outside gene matches: 13. Germline V gene sequence: CDR1 SGHNT, CDR2 YYREEE (reference sequence). The CDR3 is 17 residues long. As DNA, the CDR3 is TGTGCCAGCAGCCCACCGGGACAGGGCCTACCTCACTATGGCTACACCTTC. This translates into CASSPPGQGLPHYGYTF.

This clone was picked up one time. The junction shows a germline mismatch at one end, possibly a read error. The gene calls are TRBV7-2 and TRBJ2-7; TRBD1 aligns across 9 bases. The CDR3 sequence is 13 residues long. Germline loops: CDR1 SGHTA, CDR2 FQGNSA. CDR3 DNA: TGTGCCAGCAGCTTATCGGGGGACAGGGAACTGCACTTC. It encodes CASSLSGDRELHF.

This clone was observed a single time. The chain couples TRBV7-2 to TRBJ2-2, with D possibly TRBD2 on 6 matching bases. The CDR3 consists of 14 residues. V was trimmed by 3 bases and J by 3 bases, leaving 8 bases between them. Looked up from germline, CDR1 is SGHTA and CDR2 is FQGNSA. The CDR3 sequence is CASSFGGYTGELFF. For the CDR3, the DNA is TGTGCCAGCAGCTTTGGGGGGTACACCGGGGAGCTGTTTTTT.

J is TRBJ2-3 and V is TRBV7-9, with no clear D. The CDR3 runs 12 residues. Germline values: CDR1 SEHNR, CDR2 FQNEAQ (reference sequence). V was shortened by 6 bases and J by 0 bases, with 4 bases between the two germline ends. CDR3 region: CASSSSTDTQYF. The DNA for the CDR3 is TGTGCCAGCAGTTCTAGCACAGATACGCAGTATTTT.

The gene calls are TRBV4-1 and TRBJ1-6; D might be TRBD1 (6 bases). The CDR3 is 16 amino acids. V gave up 4 bases and J gave up 10 bases, with 20 bases separating them. Per germline, CDR1 MGHRA and CDR2 YSYEKL. CDR3 DNA: TGCGCCAGCAGCCGGGCAGGGGCTAAGAGAGGCTCACCCCTCCACTTT. This sequence encodes CASSRAGAKRGSPLHF.

The CDR3 coding sequence is TGTGCCAGCAGCTGGACAGGACTATCTTCCTCCTATAATTCACCCCTCCACTTT. It codes for CASSWTGLSSSYNSPLHF. V is TRBV11-2 and J is TRBJ1-6, with 7 positions matching TRBD1. This CDR3 is built from 18 residues. J lost 0 bases, V lost 4 bases, and 9 bases had no gene match. CDR1 and CDR2 (germline): SGHAT, FQNNGV.

The chain uses TRBV29-1 and TRBJ1-5; D is possibly TRBD1 (6 bases). The V end was cut by 6 bases, the J end by 4 bases, with 13 bases between. This CDR3 is 13 amino acids long. Germline V gene data show CDR1 as SQVTM and CDR2 as ANQGSEA. CDR3 residues: CSVAGTPNQPQHF. As DNA, the CDR3 is TGCAGCGTAGCCGGGACACCTAATCAGCCCCAGCATTTT. The complete variable domain, with remaining parts taken from reference TRBV29-1 and TRBJ1-5, reads SAVISQKPSRDICQRGTSLTIQCQVDSQVTMMFWYRQQPGQSLTLIATANQGSEATYESGFVIDKFPISRPNLTFSTLTVSNMSPEDSSIYLCSVAGTPNQPQHFGDGTRLSIL.

The chain links TRBV28 to TRBJ1-1, with 10 bases that match TRBD1. Germline CDR1 is MDHEN and CDR2 is SYDVKM. The CDR3 covers 14 residues. Trimming removed 5 bases from V and 11 bases from J; junction bases left unmatched: 11. CDR3 in amino acids: CASSRTDRGRIAFF. CDR3 nucleotide sequence: TGTGCCAGCAGTCGAACCGACAGGGGGCGCATCGCTTTCTTT.